Listed here are 27 T cell receptor beta chains from one sample, sequenced in a study of technical replicates of blood from a handful of donors. Profiled with immunoSEQ multiplex PCR; TCRdb holds only in-frame clones, not every one. The repertoire consists of about 83,000 clones, with about 97% occurring once and the leading ten covering about 0.31%. The sequenced sample consisted of T cells isolated from PBMCs. The receptors shown here come from a human donor in good health.

The chain is built from TRBV11-3 and TRBJ1-1; D remains unclear. V lost 2 bases and J lost 1, with 5 bases in between. Per the germline V gene, CDR1 is SGHNT and CDR2 is YENEEA. The CDR3 is made up of 13 amino acids. For the CDR3, the DNA is TGTGCCAGCAGCTTACGTCCGAACACTGAAGCTTTCTTT. It translates to CASSLRPNTEAFF.

The J gene is TRBJ2-1, the V gene TRBV10-3; TRBD2 agrees at 7 bases. Trimming cost V 7 bases and J 0 bases; bases outside gene matches: 3. CDR3 length equals 14 residues. The germline V gene has CDR1 ENHRY and CDR2 SYGVKD. The CDR3 here is CAIKGGSSYNEQFF. In nucleotides, the CDR3 is TGTGCCATCAAAGGCGGGAGCTCCTACAATGAGCAGTTCTTC.

The V and J genes are TRBV27 and TRBJ1-4, with D possibly TRBD1 on 5 matching bases. V lost 3 bases, J lost 5 bases, and 10 bases lay in between. CDR1 and CDR2 (germline): MNHEY, SMNVEV (reference sequence). This CDR3 spans 14 amino acids. The CDR3 region has the DNA TGTGCCAGCAGTTTTGGAGGGGCAAATGAAAAACTGTTTTTT. This sequence encodes CASSFGGANEKLFF.

V and J are TRBV30 and TRBJ2-3; TRBD1 aligns across 7 bases. Germline lookup yields CDR1 GTSNPN and CDR2 SVGIG (reference sequence). V dropped 2 bases and J dropped 2; count of bases not matched to a gene: 1. This CDR3 region has 13 residues. CDR3: CAWSTGATDTQYF. The CDR3 coding sequence is TGTGCCTGGAGTACAGGGGCCACAGATACGCAGTATTTT.

The chain employs TRBV27 and TRBJ2-5; D ambiguous. The V end lost 6 bases, the J end lost 5 bases, and 7 bases lay between the germline ends. Per germline, CDR1 MNHEY and CDR2 SMNVEV (reference sequence). The CDR3 runs to 11 residues. CDR3 loop: CASRSVETQYF. The DNA of the CDR3 is TGTGCCAGCAGGTCAGTGGAGACCCAGTACTTC.

This rearrangement joins TRBV11-3 to TRBJ2-7, with 9 bases lining up with TRBD1. J gave up 2 bases and V 5 bases, and 7 bases lay outside the gene matches. This CDR3 has 15 residues. Germline lookup yields CDR1 SGHNT and CDR2 YENEEA. The CDR3 here is CASSHIRTGAYEQYF. In DNA form, the CDR3 reads TGTGCCAGCAGCCACATTAGGACAGGGGCCTACGAGCAGTACTTC.

The chain recombines TRBV11-3 with TRBJ2-5, with TRBD1 as a possible D gene (6 bases). CDR3 length: 14 residues. Per the germline V gene, CDR1 is SGHNT and CDR2 is YENEEA. The V gene lost 8 bases and the J gene lost 8 bases, with 21 bases spanning the gap. The CDR3 nucleotides read TGTGCCAGCCAGCCCCCGGACAGCCAAAAAACCCAGTACTTC. Its translation: CASQPPDSQKTQYF. Full variable domain (missing parts from reference TRBV11-3 and TRBJ2-5): EAGVVQSPRYKIIEKKQPVAFWCNPISGHNTLYWYLQNLGQGPELLIRYENEEAVDDSQLPKDRFSAERLKGVDSTLKIQPAELGDSAVYLCASQPPDSQKTQYFGPGTRLLVL.

The chain joins TRBV6-5 to TRBJ2-7; D is perhaps TRBD2 (5 bases). The V gene lost 6 bases and the J gene lost 5 bases, with 8 bases spanning the gap. Germline V CDR1 and CDR2: MNHEY, SVGAGI. The CDR3 covers 11 residues. The CDR3 sequence is CASSTTNEQYF. CDR3 nucleotides: TGTGCCAGCAGCACGACTAACGAGCAGTACTTC.

The genes are TRBV19 and TRBJ2-7; 9 bases are shared with TRBD1. This CDR3 has 14 residues. The V gene's germline CDR1 is LNHDA and CDR2 SQIVND (reference sequence). Trimming removed 5 bases from V and 2 bases from J; junction bases left unmatched: 4. For the CDR3, the DNA is TGTGCCAGTAGTTTACAGGGGGCCCCCTACGAGCAGTACTTC. This translates into CASSLQGAPYEQYF.

V and J are TRBV2 and TRBJ2-1; 9 positions match TRBD1. Trimming removed 1 base from V and 8 bases from J; junction bases left unmatched: 6. Germline values: CDR1 SNHLY, CDR2 FYNNEI. The CDR3 loop spans 15 amino acids. The CDR3 sequence: CASSEGPGQGYEQFF. CDR3 nucleotide sequence: TGTGCCAGCAGTGAAGGCCCGGGACAGGGATATGAGCAGTTCTTC.

The chain combines TRBV7-9 with TRBJ2-2; TRBD2 aligns across 9 bases. Germline CDR1 reads SEHNR; CDR2 reads FQNEAQ (reference sequence). The CDR3 spans 17 residues. Unmatched junction bases numbered 12, after V lost 2 bases and J lost 8 bases. The CDR3 DNA sequence: TGTGCCAGCAGCTTATCAGCGGGAGGCCTCGGAATAGGGGAGCTGTTTTTT. Translation: CASSLSAGGLGIGELFF.

The V gene is TRBV9, the J gene TRBJ1-1; 7 bases are shared with TRBD1. Germline V gene data show CDR1 as SGDLS and CDR2 as YYNGEE. Germline trimming cut 1 base from V and 6 bases from J; bases unmatched to any gene: 3. This CDR3 comprises 13 residues. The CDR3 loop is CASSVTGDSEAFF. In nucleotides, the CDR3 is TGTGCCAGCAGCGTAACAGGGGACTCTGAAGCTTTCTTT.

The chain joins TRBV10-1 to TRBJ2-1; 8 positions match TRBD2. With 2 bases clipped from V and 7 bases from J, the junction kept 7 bases outside the gene matches. Germline assignment: CDR1 WNHNN and CDR2 SYGVQD (reference sequence). CDR3 size: 15 residues. CDR3 in DNA: TGCGCCAGCAGTGAGGGTAGCGGGATGCTAAATGAGCAGTTCTTC. Translating it yields CASSEGSGMLNEQFF.

This clone was picked up one time. The V call is TRBV6-5, the J call TRBJ2-1, with 7 bases lining up with TRBD2. Germline loops: CDR1 MNHEY, CDR2 SVGAGI. The trim removed 2 bases at V and 2 bases at J, leaving 3 bases unmatched. The CDR3 contains 15 residues. The CDR3 DNA sequence: TGTGCCAGCAGTTACAGGGGAGGGACCTACAATGAGCAGTTCTTC. It is translated as CASSYRGGTYNEQFF.

V usage is TRBV19 and J usage is TRBJ2-7; maybe TRBD1 (6 bases). The V end lost 2 bases, the J end lost 1 base, and 12 bases lay between the germline ends. The CDR3 sequence is 15 residues long. Germline CDR1 reads LNHDA; CDR2 reads SQIVND (reference sequence). CDR3 residues: CASSISTGTSYEQYF. The CDR3 DNA sequence: TGTGCCAGTAGTATATCCACAGGGACATCCTACGAGCAGTACTTC.

This clone came up once. The rearrangement joins TRBV4-3 to TRBJ1-1, with 8 nucleotides matching TRBD1. The CDR3 covers 13 residues. The J segment lost 6 bases and the V segment lost 4 bases, leaving 4 bases of the junction unmatched. Looked up from germline, CDR1 is LGHNA and CDR2 is YSLEER. The CDR3 here is CASSRTGRPEAFF. The DNA of the CDR3 is TGCGCCAGCAGCCGGACAGGGCGACCTGAAGCTTTCTTT.

V usage is TRBV5-4 and J usage is TRBJ1-3; TRBD1 matches at 7 bases. In germline, CDR1 is SGHNT, CDR2 YYREEE (reference sequence). J was trimmed by 0 bases and V by 4 bases; bases with no gene match: 1. This CDR3 comprises 14 residues. The CDR3 is CASSRDSSGNTIYF. The DNA of the CDR3 is TGTGCCAGCAGCCGGGACAGCTCTGGAAACACCATATATTTT.

This clone was observed a single time. An end of the junction does not agree with germline; a read error may underlie this. The gene calls are TRBV3-1 (or the pseudogene TRBV3-2) and TRBJ2-7; D ambiguous. The CDR3 consists of 9 residues. Germline lookup yields CDR1 LGHDT and CDR2 YNNKEL (reference sequence). The CDR3 DNA sequence: TGTGCCAGCAGCCAGCCGAGAGGCTTC. Protein: CASSQPRGF.

The genes are TRBV10-3 and TRBJ2-1; 16 bases are a match to TRBD2. Germline V lookup: CDR1 ENHRY, CDR2 SYGVKD. V was clipped by 10 bases and J by 4 bases; unmatched bases: 7. This CDR3 spans 16 amino acids. CDR3 nucleotides: TGTGCCACCGGGACTAGCGGGAGGGCCACTTACAATGAGCAGTTCTTC. Protein product: CATGTSGRATYNEQFF.

V gene TRBV19 combines with J gene TRBJ2-2; D is perhaps TRBD1 (5 bases). This CDR3 spans 13 amino acids. Germline V lookup: CDR1 LNHDA, CDR2 SQIVND (reference sequence). The V end was cut by 3 bases, the J end by 7 bases, with 9 bases between. CDR3 loop: CASSISGLGELFF. The CDR3 DNA reads as TGTGCCAGTAGTATTTCAGGGCTCGGGGAGCTGTTTTTT.

J is TRBJ2-1 and V is TRBV18, with 11 bases lining up with TRBD2. V dropped 6 bases and J dropped 8; count of bases not matched to a gene: 9. Germline V gives CDR1 KGHSH, CDR2 LQKENI. The CDR3 runs to 15 residues. The CDR3 DNA follows: TGTGCCAGCTCCCCATTGACTAGCGGGACAGATGAGCAGTTCTTC. Residues: CASSPLTSGTDEQFF.

The chain has TRBV6-1 and TRBJ2-2, with TRBD1 matching 8 bases. The germline V gene has CDR1 MNHNS and CDR2 SASEGT. The CDR3 is 15 residues long. With V trimmed by 4 bases and J by 4 bases, 5 bases remained unmatched. The CDR3 reads CASSGQGFGTGELFF. CDR3 bases: TGTGCCAGCAGTGGACAGGGGTTCGGCACCGGGGAGCTGTTTTTT.

This chain uses TRBV6-1 with TRBJ1-5; the D gene is possibly TRBD1 (6 bases). Germline CDR1 MNHNS, CDR2 SASEGT. The CDR3 runs 14 residues. The ends were cut back, 5 bases at V and 1 base at J, with 9 bases in the middle. The CDR3 DNA is TGTGCCAGCAGTACAGGGATCAGCAATCAGCCCCAGCATTTT. Protein: CASSTGISNQPQHF.

The J gene is TRBJ2-7, the V gene TRBV27; 7 bases line up with TRBD1. Per germline, CDR1 MNHEY and CDR2 SMNVEV (reference sequence). The CDR3 loop spans 14 amino acids. J gave up 3 bases and V 2 bases, and 4 bases lay outside the gene matches. CDR3 amino acids: CASSLKGAVYEQYF. The CDR3, as DNA: TGTGCCAGCAGTTTAAAGGGGGCAGTCTACGAGCAGTACTTC.

This chain connects TRBV10-3 to TRBJ2-7, with 9 bases that match TRBD1. Trimming at V came to 4 bases and at J to 2 bases, leaving 6 bases not matched to a gene. CDR3 length: 15 amino acids. Looked up from germline, CDR1 is ENHRY and CDR2 is SYGVKD. The CDR3 sequence: CAISGQGVKPYEQYF. The CDR3 DNA reads as TGTGCCATCAGTGGACAGGGGGTTAAACCCTACGAGCAGTACTTC.

This rearrangement joins TRBV25-1 to TRBJ2-3; D unclear. CDR1 MGHDK and CDR2 SYGVNS come from the germline V gene. The CDR3 runs 15 residues. V lost 2 bases, J lost 1 base, and 10 bases lay in between. CDR3 protein: CASSENLGGTDTQYF. In DNA form, the CDR3 reads TGTGCCAGCAGTGAAAATCTAGGAGGCACAGATACGCAGTATTTT.

This rearrangement joins TRBV7-9 to TRBJ1-4; D might be TRBD1 (6 bases). V lost 5 bases, J lost 1 base, and 11 bases lay in between. This CDR3 is built from 15 residues. Germline assignment: CDR1 SEHNR and CDR2 FQNEAQ (reference sequence). For the CDR3, the DNA is TGTGCCAGCAGCAAAGCACAGGGAACTAATGAAAAACTGTTTTTT. It is translated as CASSKAQGTNEKLFF.